A single sample gave rise to the 2 T cell receptor beta chains below, sequenced in a study of long-term antiretroviral therapy in people with HIV. Version v3.0 of the immunoSEQ assay was performed at survey level. The protocol was immunoSEQ multiplex PCR, while the TCRdb copy is restricted to in-frame clones and leaves out a portion. The data show about 28,000 clones, 84% seen once. This sample comprised unsorted PBMCs, obtained 0.4 years after starting antiretroviral therapy. The receptors derive from a man aged 18-30 years with HIV.

This sequence joins TRBV15 and TRBJ1-1; unclear D gene. In germline, CDR1 is LNHNV, CDR2 YYDKDF (reference sequence). This CDR3 contains 16 residues. V dropped 0 bases and J dropped 12 bases, with 23 bases sitting between them. The CDR3 loop reads CATSRDARRWGNSPFF. The CDR3, as DNA: TGTGCCACCAGCAGAGATGCGCGCAGGTGGGGAAACAGCCCTTTCTTT.

The chain recombines TRBV9 with TRBJ2-7, with a tentative D call TRBD1 (5 bases). V was trimmed by 4 bases and J by 1 base, leaving 15 bases between them. This CDR3 is built from 15 residues. The germline gives CDR1 SGDLS, CDR2 YYNGEE. CDR3 amino acids: CASSPSGLGSYEQYF. CDR3 nucleotide sequence: TGTGCCAGCAGCCCCTCAGGGTTGGGTTCCTACGAGCAGTACTTC.